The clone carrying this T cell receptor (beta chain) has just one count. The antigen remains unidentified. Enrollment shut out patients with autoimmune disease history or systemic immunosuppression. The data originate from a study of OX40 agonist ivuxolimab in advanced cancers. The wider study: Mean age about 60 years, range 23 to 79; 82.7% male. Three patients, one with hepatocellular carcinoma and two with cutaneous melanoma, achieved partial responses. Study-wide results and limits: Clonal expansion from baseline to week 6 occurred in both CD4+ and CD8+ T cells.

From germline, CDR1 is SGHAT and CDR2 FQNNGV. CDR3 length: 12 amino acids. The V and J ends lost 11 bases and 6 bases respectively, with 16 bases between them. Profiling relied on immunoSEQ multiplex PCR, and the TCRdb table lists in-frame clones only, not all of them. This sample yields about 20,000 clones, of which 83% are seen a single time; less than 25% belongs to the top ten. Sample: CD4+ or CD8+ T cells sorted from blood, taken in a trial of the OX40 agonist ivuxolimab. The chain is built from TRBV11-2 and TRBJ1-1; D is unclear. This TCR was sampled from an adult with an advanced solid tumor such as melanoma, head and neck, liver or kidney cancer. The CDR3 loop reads CADRAEPSEAFF. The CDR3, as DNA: TGTGCCGACCGGGCCGAGCCATCTGAAGCTTTCTTT.